This note documents a single T cell receptor (beta chain) sequence. The sample is drawn from a study of control samples from healthy donors and cancer patients. Libraries were prepared by immunoSEQ multiplex PCR; TCRdb keeps only in-frame clonotypes and omits some of them. Seen here are approximately 170,000 clones, 90% to 95% observed once, and the top ten hold more than 1.3%. The TCR originated in a woman aged 25 to 39 in good health. The sample was blood.

The CDR3 region is CASTLDRGNGELFF. DNA for the CDR3: TGTGCCAGCACCTTGGACAGGGGGAACGGGGAGCTGTTTTTT. The chain combines TRBV11-2 with TRBJ2-2, with 10 nucleotides matching TRBD1. Looked up from germline, CDR1 is SGHAT and CDR2 is FQNNGV. The CDR3 runs to 14 residues. With V trimmed by 7 bases and J by 7 bases, 6 bases remained unmatched.